This T cell receptor beta chain was retrieved from a study of T cell responses to AZD1222 COVID-19 vaccine. Produced via immunoSEQ multiplex PCR; TCRdb's table is partial and in-frame only. This sample yields 150,000 or so clones, of which roughly nine tenths are seen a single time; roughly 3.8% belongs to the top ten. Germline CDR1 is SGHNT and CDR2 is YENEEA. The CDR3 is made up of 17 amino acids. The V gene end was trimmed by 2 bases and the J gene end by 4 bases; junction bases not matched to a gene: 8. This clonotype was sampled from an adult who received the AZD1222 COVID-19 vaccine. The source material was peripheral blood, sampled 28 days after the second AZD1222 dose. V gene TRBV11-3 combines with J gene TRBJ1-4, with TRBD1 matching 9 bases. The CDR3 bases are TGTGCCAGCAGCTTACTGATCGGGACAGGGATTAATGAAAAACTGTTTTTT. This translates into CASSLLIGTGINEKLFF.